This T cell receptor (beta chain) was documented in a study of neurological immune-mediated disorders. This clonotype was seen repeatedly, ten times or more. This CDR3 has 17 residues. V shed 1 base and J 8 bases; nucleotides not matched to a gene: 9. Germline V gives CDR1 LGHDT, CDR2 YNNKEL (reference sequence). MiXCR, run by TCRdb on the 5' RACE reads, gives a single entry per CDR3 protein. The table lists 55,000 to 75,000 distinct CDR3 sequences, roughly 4.9% of them singletons. This sequence joins TRBV3-1 and TRBJ1-5, with 12 nucleotides matching TRBD1. This TCR came from a human donor with multiple sclerosis. The donor label of this sample is uncertain. Source material: PBMCs. The CDR3 nucleotides are TGTGCCAGCAGCCAAGGGCCCGGGACAGGGGGCCTGGAGCCCCAGCATTTT. Translating gives CASSQGPGTGGLEPQHF.